The 5 T cell receptor beta chains reported below all come from one sample, sequenced in a study of T cell changes during pregnancy in multiple sclerosis. Using immunoSEQ multiplex PCR, the repertoire was profiled, and TCRdb retains in-frame clones only, with some absent. The table has approximately 100,000 clones, 94% seen once. The sample here was peripheral blood, taken before pregnancy. The receptor set was obtained from a female donor with multiple sclerosis, enrolled in a pregnancy study.

The CDR3 here is CASSIFGTLWNEQFF. CDR3 bases: TGTGCCAGTAGTATATTCGGGACACTGTGGAATGAGCAGTTCTTC. The chain combines TRBV19 with TRBJ2-1; a possible D gene is TRBD1 (6 bases). CDR3 length: 15 residues. Germline CDR1 and CDR2: LNHDA and SQIVND (reference sequence). Between the trimmed V and J ends, which lost 2 bases and 7 bases, there was a span of 15 bases.

The rearrangement uses TRBV9 and TRBJ2-1; 8 nucleotides match TRBD1. This CDR3 has 17 residues. The V segment lost 0 bases and the J segment 3 bases; nucleotides outside the gene matches: 8. Germline CDR1 SGDLS, CDR2 YYNGEE. CDR3 bases: TGTGCCAGCAGCGTAGCCCAGGGGGCGTTAGGCTACAATGAGCAGTTCTTC. This codes for CASSVAQGALGYNEQFF.

This clone is a singleton in its sample. The genes are TRBV5-1 and TRBJ2-7; TRBD1 aligns across 8 bases. Germline CDR1 reads SGHRS; CDR2 reads YFSETQ. J lost 3 bases, V lost 4 bases, and 15 bases had no gene match. This CDR3 is 17 amino acids long. The chain's CDR3 is CASSAGQAISGLYEQYF. The CDR3 DNA is TGCGCCAGCAGCGCGGGACAGGCAATCTCTGGTCTCTACGAGCAGTACTTC. The variable domain in full, with the rest retrieved from reference TRBV5-1 and TRBJ2-7, is KAGVTQTPRYLIKTRGQQVTLSCSPISGHRSVSWYQQTPGQGLQFLFEYFSETQRNKGNFPGRFSGRQFSNSRSEMNVSTLELGDSALYLCASSAGQAISGLYEQYFGPGTRLTVT.

The V gene is TRBV19, the J gene TRBJ2-1; TRBD2 matches 8 bases. The CDR3 sequence is 15 residues long. J was trimmed by 3 bases and V by 3 bases; bases with no gene match: 4. In germline, CDR1 is LNHDA, CDR2 SQIVND (reference sequence). The CDR3, as DNA: TGTGCCAGTAGTATTTCGGGAGGGGGCTACAATGAGCAGTTCTTC. It translates to CASSISGGGYNEQFF. Full variable domain (remainder filled in from reference TRBV19 and TRBJ2-1): DGGITQSPKYLFRKEGQNVTLSCEQNLNHDAMYWYRQDPGQGLRLIYYSQIVNDFQKGDIAEGYSVSREKKESFPLTVTSAQKNPTAFYLCASSISGGGYNEQFFGPGTRLTVL.

The gene calls are TRBV27 and TRBJ1-1; possibly TRBD1 for D (5 bases). V was clipped by 2 bases and J by 5 bases, with 9 bases between them. Per the germline V gene, CDR1 is MNHEY and CDR2 is SMNVEV (reference sequence). CDR3 size: 13 residues. The CDR3 reads CASSLQGGTEAFF. The CDR3 bases are TGTGCCAGCAGTTTACAGGGTGGTACTGAAGCTTTCTTT.